This T cell receptor (beta chain) was profiled in a study of blood T cell repertoires in COVID-19. As for the study in general: T cells, B-cell-depleted T cells, or PBMCs provided the cDNA or gDNA that served as material.

Some clones are missing from TCRdb's copy, which holds only in-frame ones; the method was immunoSEQ multiplex PCR. The data show over 150,000 clones, 60% to 85% seen once. V lost 4 bases and J lost 2; bases outside the gene matches: 7. Germline-derived CDR1 and CDR2 are MNHEY and SVGAGI. This CDR3 comprises 15 residues. The chain couples TRBV6-5 to TRBJ1-1; 7 positions match TRBD1. Input material: peripheral blood. This TCR was recovered from a man aged 60-69 years with acute or convalescent COVID-19. The CDR3 region has the DNA TGTGCCAGCAGTTTGGGACAGTCGGGTAACACTGAAGCTTTCTTT. Amino acid sequence: CASSLGQSGNTEAFF.